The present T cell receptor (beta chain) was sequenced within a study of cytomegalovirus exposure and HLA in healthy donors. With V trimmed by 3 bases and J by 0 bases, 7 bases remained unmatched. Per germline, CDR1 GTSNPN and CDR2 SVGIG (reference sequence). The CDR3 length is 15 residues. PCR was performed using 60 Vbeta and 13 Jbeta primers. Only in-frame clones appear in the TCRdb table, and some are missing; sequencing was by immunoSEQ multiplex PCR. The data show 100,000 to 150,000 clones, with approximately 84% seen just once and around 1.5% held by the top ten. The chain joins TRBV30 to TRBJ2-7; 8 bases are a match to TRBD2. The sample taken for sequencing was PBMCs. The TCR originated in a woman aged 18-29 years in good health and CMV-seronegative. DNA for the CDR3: TGTGCCTGGAGCAGACTAGCGTACAGCTCCTACGAGCAGTACTTC. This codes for CAWSRLAYSSYEQYF.